This T cell receptor beta chain was sequenced for a study of a mutant IDH1 vaccine in newly diagnosed glioma. Study information: Treatment recipients were approximately 62% male and around 38% female, and their mean age was around 40 years. Overall study results and limits: Apparently unrelated to pseudoprogression were changes in the top peripheral T cell clonotypes.

Noted time point: week 23, last vaccination. The study gave 300 ug of mutant IDH1 20-mer peptide per vaccine dose, with topical imiquimod. TCRdb's copy holds only in-frame clones and misses some; the assay was immunoSEQ multiplex PCR. The sample lists about 67,000 clones, over 75% seen once, with approximately 12% in the top ten. CDR1 ENHRY and CDR2 SYGVKD come from the germline V gene. The CDR3 runs 13 residues. Germline trimming cut 6 bases from V and 4 bases from J; bases unmatched to any gene: 4. As concerns this clone: What it recognizes is unknown.

The sequence was obtained from a man in his late teens or twenties with glioma. This chain uses TRBV10-3 with TRBJ2-5, with TRBD2 matching 8 bases. This specimen was PBMCs, taken from a glioma patient whose treatment included an IDH1 peptide vaccine. In nucleotides, the CDR3 is TGTGCCATCAGGAGGGGACTAGGAGAGACCCAGTACTTC. Protein sequence: CAIRRGLGETQYF.